The 26 T cell receptor beta chains listed next were all sequenced from one sample in a study of long-term antiretroviral therapy in people with HIV. Survey-level immunoSEQ v3.0 assays were run. Assay used: immunoSEQ multiplex PCR; TCRdb lists only in-frame clones, some missing. Among over 40,000 clones, 90% to 95% were seen once, and the ten largest hold 2.7%. The sample in question was unsorted PBMCs, obtained 3.7 years after starting antiretroviral therapy. All receptors derive from a woman between 45 and 60 years old with HIV.

This rearrangement joins TRBV18 to TRBJ1-3; TRBD1 might be the D (6 bases). Germline assignment: CDR1 KGHSH and CDR2 LQKENI. Trimming shortened V by 4 bases and J by 2 bases, and 12 bases separated the two germline ends. The CDR3 is made up of 15 amino acids. In DNA, the CDR3 is TGTGCCAGCTCACTTTCTGGACAGACTGGAAACACCATATATTTT. Amino acids: CASSLSGQTGNTIYF. The variable domain in full, with the rest retrieved from reference TRBV18 and TRBJ1-3, is NAGVMQNPRHLVRRRGQEARLRCSPMKGHSHVYWYRQLPEEGLKFMVYLQKENIIDESGMPKERFSAEFPKEGPSILRIQQVVRGDSAAYFCASSLSGQTGNTIYFGEGSWLTVV.

This clone turned up a few times. This CDR3 reads CSVESPAGGFGGEQFF. The DNA of the CDR3 is TGCAGCGTTGAATCCCCAGCGGGGGGCTTCGGTGGTGAGCAGTTCTTC. The chain recombines TRBV29-1 with TRBJ2-1; 9 nucleotides line up with TRBD2. The trim removed 2 bases at V and 9 bases at J, leaving 14 bases unmatched. CDR3 length: 16 amino acids. Germline assignment: CDR1 SQVTM and CDR2 ANQGSEA.

The J gene is TRBJ2-7, the V gene TRBV27, with D perhaps TRBD1 (6 bases). The V end lost 5 bases, the J end lost 4 bases, and 15 bases lay between the germline ends. This CDR3 is built from 14 residues. CDR1 is MNHEY and CDR2 is SMNVEV in the germline V gene (reference sequence). The CDR3 DNA reads as TGTGCCAGCAGTAGAAGAAAGGACAGTTACGAGCAGTACTTC. Translated: CASSRRKDSYEQYF.

V gene TRBV30 combines with J gene TRBJ2-5; TRBD2 agrees at 7 bases. The length of the CDR3 is 15 residues. The germline V gene encodes CDR1 GTSNPN and CDR2 SVGIG (reference sequence). V gave up 0 bases and J gave up 2 bases; unmatched junction bases: 6. The CDR3: CAWSVVLAVQETQYF. The CDR3 DNA reads TGTGCCTGGAGTGTAGTGCTAGCGGTGCAAGAGACCCAGTACTTC.

CDR3 DNA: TGTGCCAGCAGTTATCGGGCAGGGGCCACCTATGGCTACACCTTC. It yields the protein CASSYRAGATYGYTF. This chain joins TRBV27 and TRBJ1-2; TRBD1 is a possible D gene (6 bases). Germline loops: CDR1 MNHEY, CDR2 SMNVEV (reference sequence). The V gene lost 4 bases and the J gene lost 4 bases, with 16 bases spanning the gap. This CDR3 has 15 residues.

V is TRBV5-1 and J is TRBJ1-1, with 9 bases lining up with TRBD1. With V trimmed by 3 bases and J by 5 bases, 5 bases remained unmatched. The CDR3 contains 14 residues. The germline CDR1 and CDR2 sequences are SGHRS and YFSETQ. The CDR3 DNA reads as TGCGCCAGCAGCTGGGGGACAGGGAGAACTGAAGCTTTCTTT. It encodes CASSWGTGRTEAFF. The whole variable domain, remainder taken from reference TRBV5-1 and TRBJ1-1, is KAGVTQTPRYLIKTRGQQVTLSCSPISGHRSVSWYQQTPGQGLQFLFEYFSETQRNKGNFPGRFSGRQFSNSRSEMNVSTLELGDSALYLCASSWGTGRTEAFFGQGTRLTVV.

The rearrangement uses TRBV9 and TRBJ1-1; 7 bases match TRBD1. The V gene end was trimmed by 4 bases and the J gene end by 5 bases; junction bases not matched to a gene: 5. CDR3 length equals 13 residues. The germline gives CDR1 SGDLS, CDR2 YYNGEE. CDR3 DNA: TGTGCCAGCAGCTACAGGGGATTTACTGAAGCTTTCTTT. This sequence encodes CASSYRGFTEAFF. Filled out from reference TRBV9 and TRBJ1-1, the complete variable domain reads DSGVTQTPKHLITATGQRVTLRCSPRSGDLSVYWYQQSLDQGLQFLIQYYNGEERAKGNILERFSAQQFPDLHSELNLSSLELGDSALYFCASSYRGFTEAFFGQGTRLTVV.

This chain joins TRBV2 and TRBJ2-3; weak D call: TRBD2 (5 bases). The CDR3 is made up of 14 amino acids. Germline V CDR1 and CDR2: SNHLY, FYNNEI. Trimming removed 1 base at V and 3 bases at J, with 8 bases between. The CDR3 loop is CASSEVAKTDTQYF. CDR3 DNA sequence: TGTGCCAGCAGTGAAGTAGCGAAGACAGATACGCAGTATTTT. Using reference TRBV2 and TRBJ2-3 for the parts outside the CDR3, the full variable domain is EPEVTQTPSHQVTQMGQEVILRCVPISNHLYFYWYRQILGQKVEFLVSFYNNEISEKSEIFDDQFSVERPDGSNFTLKIRSTKLEDSAMYFCASSEVAKTDTQYFGPGTRLTVL.

The CDR3 sequence is CASSERDRVSEQYF. The CDR3 DNA reads as TGTGCCAGCAGTGAAAGGGACAGGGTTAGCGAGCAGTACTTC. The chain is built from TRBV2 and TRBJ2-7; 9 bases are shared with TRBD1. Germline V gene sequence: CDR1 SNHLY, CDR2 FYNNEI. CDR3 length equals 14 residues. The J segment lost 6 bases and the V segment lost 2 bases, leaving 5 bases of the junction unmatched.

This chain links TRBV18 with TRBJ1-5; 7 bases match TRBD1. With 3 bases clipped from V and 4 bases from J, the junction kept 6 bases outside the gene matches. Looked up from germline, CDR1 is KGHSH and CDR2 is LQKENI. This CDR3 spans 15 amino acids. CDR3 DNA: TGTGCCAGCTCACCGAGACAGGGTCGGAATCAGCCCCAGCATTTT. Translation gives CASSPRQGRNQPQHF.

The V and J genes are TRBV5-1 and TRBJ2-3; D not certain. Per germline, CDR1 SGHRS and CDR2 YFSETQ. V lost 0 bases to trimming and J lost 1 base, with 15 bases between them. This CDR3 comprises 17 residues. The CDR3 loop reads CASSLEGSSQGTDTQYF. CDR3 bases: TGCGCCAGCAGCTTGGAGGGCAGTAGTCAAGGCACAGATACGCAGTATTTT.

About this clone itself: At one of its ends the junction is not consistent with the germline gene, which may arise from a read error. The J gene is TRBJ2-2, the V gene TRBV7-3; D may be TRBD2 (6 bases). The germline gives CDR1 SGHTA, CDR2 FQGTGA. CDR3 length: 13 residues. CDR3 coding DNA: TGTGCCAGCAGCGTAACGGGGGCCGGGGAGCTGTTTTTT. As protein: CASSVTGAGELFF.

The V gene is TRBV30, the J gene TRBJ2-7; perhaps TRBD1 as D (6 bases). The germline gives CDR1 GTSNPN, CDR2 SVGIG (reference sequence). V dropped 4 bases and J dropped 2 bases, with 6 bases sitting between them. The CDR3 length is 11 residues. This CDR3 is CAWTGAYEQYF. The DNA of the CDR3 is TGTGCCTGGACAGGGGCCTACGAGCAGTACTTC.

The chain couples TRBV19 to TRBJ1-1; maybe TRBD1 (6 bases). This CDR3 is 13 amino acids long. Trimming took 4 bases from V and 3 from J, leaving 9 bases between them. Germline CDR1 is LNHDA and CDR2 is SQIVND (reference sequence). The CDR3: CASSKGGDTEAFF. The CDR3 DNA reads as TGTGCCAGTAGTAAGGGGGGGGACACTGAAGCTTTCTTT.

The DNA for the CDR3 is TGTGCCAGCATGGACTTCCGGACTAGCGGGGGAGGGAATGAGCAGTTCTTC. Protein sequence: CASMDFRTSGGGNEQFF. The rearrangement uses TRBV2 and TRBJ2-1, with 13 bases that match TRBD2. Unmatched junction bases numbered 13, after V lost 7 bases and J lost 7 bases. Germline CDR1 and CDR2: SNHLY and FYNNEI. CDR3 length: 17 residues. Using reference TRBV2 and TRBJ2-1 for the parts outside the CDR3, the full variable domain is EPEVTQTPSHQVTQMGQEVILRCVPISNHLYFYWYRQILGQKVEFLVSFYNNEISEKSEIFDDQFSVERPDGSNFTLKIRSTKLEDSAMYFCASMDFRTSGGGNEQFFGPGTRLTVL.

The chain recombines TRBV30 with TRBJ2-7, with 7 bases identical to TRBD1. After removal of 3 bases from V and 3 bases from J, the junction contained 2 bases not matched to a gene. Germline CDR1 is GTSNPN and CDR2 is SVGIG (reference sequence). CDR3 length: 12 residues. In DNA, the CDR3 is TGTGCCTGGAGGGGACAGAACTACGAGCAGTACTTC. Protein: CAWRGQNYEQYF. Complete variable domain (other parts from reference TRBV30 and TRBJ2-7): SQTIHQWPATLVQPVGSPLSLECTVEGTSNPNLYWYRQAAGRGLQLLFYSVGIGQISSEVPQNLSASRPQDRQFILSSKKLLLSDSGFYLCAWRGQNYEQYFGPGTRLTVT.

This chain connects TRBV11-2 to TRBJ1-6; D gene ambiguous. V was shortened by 6 bases and J by 0 bases, with 12 bases between the two germline ends. Germline-derived CDR1 and CDR2 are SGHAT and FQNNGV. There are 16 residues in the CDR3. The CDR3 reads CASSSQSSSYNSPLHF. In DNA, the CDR3 is TGTGCCAGCAGTTCGCAGTCGAGCTCCTATAATTCACCCCTCCACTTT.

The chain couples TRBV10-1 to TRBJ2-5, with 12 bases identical to TRBD2. V was pared by 8 bases and J by 6 bases, with 13 bases of the junction left unmatched. The V gene's germline CDR1 is WNHNN and CDR2 SYGVQD (reference sequence). The length of the CDR3 is 16 residues. The CDR3: CASHVCPSGGGKTQYF. CDR3 bases: TGCGCCAGCCACGTCTGTCCTAGCGGGGGGGGGAAGACCCAGTACTTC.

The rearrangement uses TRBV2 and TRBJ2-2; D call uncertain. V was cut by 2 bases and J by 5 bases, with 6 bases left in between. The CDR3 contains 13 residues. CDR1 is SNHLY, CDR2 FYNNEI, per germline. DNA of the CDR3: TGTGCCAGCAGTGAAAGGCGGACCGGGGAGCTGTTTTTT. Protein sequence: CASSERRTGELFF.

The genes are TRBV5-1 and TRBJ2-1; 8 bases fit TRBD1. Germline values: CDR1 SGHRS, CDR2 YFSETQ. CDR3 length equals 16 residues. V was clipped by 4 bases and J by 0 bases; unmatched bases: 6. The CDR3 coding sequence is TGCGCCAGCAGCCTGGACAGGGCTGACTCCTACAATGAGCAGTTCTTC. This translates into CASSLDRADSYNEQFF.

The chain is built from TRBV11-2 and TRBJ1-2; D remains unclear. The CDR3 spans 16 residues. The germline V gene has CDR1 SGHAT and CDR2 FQNNGV. Between the trimmed V and J ends, which lost 3 bases and 3 bases, there was a span of 17 bases. In DNA, the CDR3 is TGTGCCAGCAGCTTGGCATACGGCAGTACCGACTATGGCTACACCTTC. Translated: CASSLAYGSTDYGYTF.

This chain connects TRBV30 to TRBJ1-1, with TRBD1 identical over 7 bases. The CDR3 spans 13 residues. Germline V CDR1 and CDR2: GTSNPN, SVGIG (reference sequence). V dropped 5 bases and J dropped 2; count of bases not matched to a gene: 5. The CDR3 bases are TGTGCCTGGGACAGGGCAAGCAACACTGAAGCTTTCTTT. Encoded protein: CAWDRASNTEAFF. The complete variable domain, with remaining parts taken from reference TRBV30 and TRBJ1-1, reads SQTIHQWPATLVQPVGSPLSLECTVEGTSNPNLYWYRQAAGRGLQLLFYSVGIGQISSEVPQNLSASRPQDRQFILSSKKLLLSDSGFYLCAWDRASNTEAFFGQGTRLTVV.

The sample holds one count of this clone. The chain recombines TRBV7-9 with TRBJ2-7, with a weak D call TRBD1 (5 bases). This CDR3 has 14 amino acids. The V end was cut by 5 bases, the J end by 6 bases, with 17 bases between. CDR1 and CDR2 (germline): SEHNR, FQNEAQ (reference sequence). CDR3 loop: CASSVDQGFGEQYF. The CDR3 nucleotides are TGTGCCAGCAGCGTAGACCAGGGTTTTGGCGAGCAGTACTTC.

The chain joins TRBV19 to TRBJ2-2; D is possibly TRBD1 or TRBD2 (7 bases each). Germline V lookup: CDR1 LNHDA, CDR2 SQIVND (reference sequence). The CDR3 totals 16 residues. The V end lost 5 bases, the J end lost 6 bases, and 19 bases lay between the germline ends. CDR3 sequence reads: CASSDWGRGQPGELFF. CDR3 DNA: TGTGCCAGTAGTGATTGGGGGAGGGGGCAACCCGGGGAGCTGTTTTTT.

The V and J genes are TRBV19 and TRBJ1-6; no firm D call. V lost 7 bases, J lost 6 bases, and 16 bases lay in between. The CDR3 is 15 amino acids. Germline V gene lookup returns CDR1 LNHDA and CDR2 SQIVND (reference sequence). The CDR3 loop is CASNEGRRLNSPLHF. DNA for the CDR3: TGTGCCAGTAATGAAGGTCGGCGGCTTAATTCACCCCTCCACTTT.

CDR3 sequence: CASSLTRLAGSSYNSPLHF. CDR3 DNA sequence: TGTGCCAGCAGCTTAACACGACTTGCCGGTAGCTCCTATAATTCACCCCTCCACTTT. This chain connects TRBV7-9 to TRBJ1-6; no firm D call. From germline, CDR1 is SEHNR and CDR2 FQNEAQ (reference sequence). Trimming removed 2 bases at V and 0 bases at J, with 17 bases between. CDR3 length: 19 residues.